Listed below are T cell receptor beta chains from one sample, sequenced in a study of spatial heterogeneity in lung cancer. TCRdb re-called the 5' RACE reads with MiXCR, one entry per CDR3 protein. The sample includes about 38,000 distinct CDR3 sequences, about 5.8% seen only once; the top ten take 11%. The sequencing used PBMCs, collected at surgery. Source of these receptors: a male donor with early-stage non-small cell lung cancer. CDR3s leave out the opening cysteine and the closing phenylalanine or tryptophan. Fields, in order: V gene, CDR3 protein.

v_gene: TRBV30; CDR3aa: AWRVWGDAGELF
v_gene: TRBV27; CDR3aa: ASSFPYEQY
v_gene: TRBV7-9; CDR3aa: ASSLGGQGANAPSYT
v_gene: TRBV5-4; CDR3aa: ASSLDNYGYT
v_gene: TRBV2; CDR3aa: ASSAGETQY
v_gene: TRBV27; CDR3aa: ASRGAANTEAF
v_gene: TRBV12-3/TRBV12-4; CDR3aa: ASSLGRIPNQPQH
v_gene: TRBV28; CDR3aa: ASSLGLAGGFSYNEQF
v_gene: TRBV7-2; CDR3aa: ASSQRGRIGELF
v_gene: TRBV7-2; CDR3aa: ASSQQAGRHNEQF
v_gene: TRBV3-1; CDR3aa: ASSQERVDKNIQY
v_gene: TRBV15; CDR3aa: ATSNLDRGRVEAF
v_gene: TRBV20-1; CDR3aa: SARDRLGPTDTQY
v_gene: TRBV11-2; CDR3aa: ASSFSGTDTQY
v_gene: TRBV15; CDR3aa: ATSRDRGTEAF
v_gene: TRBV7-3; CDR3aa: ASSRGRGNTGELF
v_gene: TRBV28; CDR3aa: ASSLGQGTYEQY
v_gene: TRBV4-3; CDR3aa: ASSQTNNRGYGYT
v_gene: TRBV4-2; CDR3aa: ASSRTTGSTGELF
v_gene: TRBV10-2; CDR3aa: ASSEYNEQF
v_gene: TRBV29-1; CDR3aa: SVESVAGTGGTNYGYT
v_gene: TRBV28; CDR3aa: ASSLGSVNEKLF
v_gene: TRBV12-3/TRBV12-4; CDR3aa: ASSWGGAEEKLF
v_gene: TRBV2; CDR3aa: ASSGWQQETQY
v_gene: TRBV6-2/TRBV6-3; CDR3aa: ASSSTGLGNQPQH
v_gene: TRBV5-1; CDR3aa: ASSSGQGGGYEQY
v_gene: TRBV2; CDR3aa: ASSETATDTQY
v_gene: TRBV20-1; CDR3aa: SAKEDMNTEAF
v_gene: TRBV12-3/TRBV12-4; CDR3aa: ASSPRSYEQY
v_gene: TRBV4-1; CDR3aa: ASSQDTPGTGGNEQF
v_gene: TRBV7-2; CDR3aa: ASSSPLRHGRSGNTIY
v_gene: TRBV10-3; CDR3aa: AISESKRTNYGYT
v_gene: TRBV13; CDR3aa: ASSLGPLVSYEQY
v_gene: TRBV9; CDR3aa: ASSDLRAGLYTGELF
v_gene: TRBV12-3/TRBV12-4; CDR3aa: ASSGGTGSSYEQY
v_gene: TRBV4-1; CDR3aa: ASSQVPGQIWNEQF
v_gene: TRBV5-6; CDR3aa: ASRRREWTYEQY
v_gene: TRBV5-6; CDR3aa: ASSLSLDYGYT
v_gene: TRBV5-1; CDR3aa: ASSLQGASNTGELF
v_gene: TRBV4-2; CDR3aa: ASSQTQGGTDTQY
v_gene: TRBV24-1; CDR3aa: ATSDLRTSGGYSYNEQF
v_gene: TRBV9; CDR3aa: ASSVGLNEQF
v_gene: TRBV9; CDR3aa: ASSVGQGTNTGELF
v_gene: TRBV3-1; CDR3aa: ASSPNRGGGGNTIY
v_gene: TRBV11-2; CDR3aa: ASSSMGPSPLH
v_gene: TRBV10-3; CDR3aa: AISADYSNQPQH
v_gene: TRBV7-9; CDR3aa: ASSFETNYGYT
v_gene: TRBV20-1; CDR3aa: SASLGARSEKLF
v_gene: TRBV12-3/TRBV12-4; CDR3aa: ASSHGTGEQF
v_gene: TRBV10-3; CDR3aa: AISAVGTSNQPQH
v_gene: TRBV4-3; CDR3aa: ASSQDTGGARGANVLT
v_gene: TRBV5-1; CDR3aa: ASSDVNGETQY
v_gene: TRBV6-2/TRBV6-3; CDR3aa: ASSPPRGQSNGYT
v_gene: TRBV29-1; CDR3aa: SLSTTRSTAQY